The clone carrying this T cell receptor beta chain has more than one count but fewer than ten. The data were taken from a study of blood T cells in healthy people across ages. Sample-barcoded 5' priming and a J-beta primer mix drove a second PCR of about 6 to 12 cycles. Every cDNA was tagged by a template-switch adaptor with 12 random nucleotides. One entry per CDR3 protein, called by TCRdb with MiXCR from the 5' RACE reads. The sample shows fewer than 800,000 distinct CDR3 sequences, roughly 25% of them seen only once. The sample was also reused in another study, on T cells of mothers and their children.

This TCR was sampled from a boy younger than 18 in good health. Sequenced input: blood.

The CDR3 region has the DNA TGTGCCAGCAGCTACGGGGGGCGGGAAAAACTGTTTTTT. Translating gives CASSYGGREKLFF. V is TRBV13 and J is TRBJ1-4; weak D call: TRBD1 (6 bases). The germline V and J ends were trimmed by 4 bases and 8 bases, with 11 bases remaining between them. Germline values: CDR1 PRHDT, CDR2 FYEKMQ (reference sequence). The CDR3 loop spans 13 amino acids.